Sequencing of this T cell receptor beta chain was carried out in a study of Ad26.COV2.S vaccination and SARS-CoV-2 variants (dated by TCRdb to about 2021). Notes on the research overall: Donors in the vaccine arm were drawn from COV1001, a phase I-IIa trial of Ad26.COV2.S in healthy adults that was multicentre, randomized, double-blind and placebo-controlled. Dosing of Ad26.COV2.S was intramuscular, at either 5x10^10 or 1x10^11 viral particles, delivered as one shot or as two shots spaced 56 days apart. Investigators did not know the trial group allocation while performing experiments and assessing outcomes. Trial participants were randomized into five groups of five: low-dose or high-dose Ad26.COV2.S given once or twice, or placebo on both occasions. A total of around 32 samples were included in the TCR-sequenced set, comprising some 20 Ad26.COV2.S vaccine recipients, 5 placebo recipients and 8 SARS-CoV-2 convalescent individuals. TCRbeta repertoire sequencing was used to assess the specificity and breadth of SARS-CoV-2-reactive T cell receptors after Ad26.COV2.S vaccination. What the research found in general, with its limitations: After vaccination, substantial breadth of spike-specific CD8+ and CD4+ T cell responses was reported. Compared with placebo recipients, Ad26.COV2.S recipients showed higher spike-specific TCR breadth (P = 0.0014). Comparing responses between vaccine doses or regimens was not something the study was powered to do. It was noted by the authors that total T cell responses may have been underestimated by the TCR breadth and depth analyses. Non-spike TCR breadth was comparable between vaccine and placebo recipients, consistent with the vaccine containing only spike.

The sample's treatment or condition label, in plain terms: roughly 18 received Ad26.COV2.S at low or high dose, single or two shots; roughly five received placebo; per-sample allocation not given. For vaccine and placebo recipients, the sequenced repertoires came from samples collected on day 63 after the first injection. Between 29 July and 7 August 2020, Cohort 1b enrolled about 27 adults aged 18-55 years at one site in Boston, USA. Ad26.COV2.S was a replication-incompetent adenovirus type 26 vector that expressed a prefusion-stabilized SARS-CoV-2 spike protein derived from the original Wuhan strain. CDR1 and CDR2 are drawn from the germline V gene: SGHTA, FQGNSA. The CDR3 covers 15 residues, taking in both the cysteine and the phenylalanine. Left in the record is the CDR3 DNA by itself, 45 bases read in frame from the first base. After removal of 3 bases from V and 2 bases from J, the junction retains 4 bases not matched to a gene.

Note on this clone: This receptor's antigen is unknown. Nothing much larger sits one base from this clone, and base qualities are not available.

The immunoSEQ Assay was the method used to sequence TCRbeta CDR3 regions. After extraction, genomic DNA underwent amplification by bias-controlled multiplex PCR, followed by high-throughput sequencing. The study's own analysis went as follows. Collapsing and filtering of sequences were performed to quantify the absolute abundance of each unique TCRbeta CDR3 region. T cell fraction was estimated by normalizing TCRbeta template counts to usable DNA, with usable DNA measured through amplification of reference genes found in all nucleated cells. Repertoire TCRs were annotated as SARS-CoV-2-specific when V gene, CDR3 amino acid sequence and J gene were exactly matched to a known reactive TCR set. The reference SARS-CoV-2 TCR set was derived from MIRA and filtered for enrichment in COVID-19-positive ImmuneCODE repertoires, a step that removed public or cross-reactive TCRs. Drawing on the MIRA antigens, annotated TCRs were analysed further at the level of specific ORF or position within ORF. Depth was the summed frequency of annotated unique rearrangements, while breadth was defined as annotated unique rearrangements over total unique productive rearrangements. TCR breadth was compared between groups using two-sided Wilcoxon rank-sum tests. The clones in this table, taken by TCRdb from immuneACCESS, are in-frame only. Not every clone is retained; where verified, under half of the shortfall comes from an unresolved V gene, and the cause of the rest is unknown. That table gives V, J and clone size, and the DNA gave D and trimming. The sample table contains around 300,000 clones; only one count was recorded for about 86% of them. Of the sample, around 11% is held by the ten largest clones.

The sequence is built from TRBV7-2 and TRBJ2-1; TRBD1 agrees with 7 junctional bases. The sequence was collected from a person between 18 and 65 years old who received the Ad26.COV2.S COVID-19 vaccine or a placebo. Here the sequenced sample was peripheral blood, taken in a trial of Ad26.COV2.S vaccine versus placebo. CDR3 region: CASSFRQGAYNEQFF. The DNA is as follows: TGTGCCAGCAGCTTTCGGCAGGGGGCCTACAATGAGCAGTTCTTC.